This T cell receptor (beta chain) was sequenced for a study of cytomegalovirus exposure and HLA in healthy donors. A single count supports this clone. Its antigen is still unknown. Study-wide results and limits: Cytomegalovirus association was assigned to under 200 TCR beta chains. First-cohort TCR clusters tended to co-occur in the roughly 130 validation repertoires, a later analysis found. Rare TCR sequences predominated, though certain public TCRs were found in many donors. In vitro experiments confirmed that three CMV-associated chains were specific for CMV antigens.

Germline V CDR1 and CDR2: MNHNY, SVGAGI (reference sequence). This CDR3 has 14 residues. V gave up 6 bases and J gave up 2 bases; unmatched junction bases: 5. This table comes from immunoSEQ multiplex PCR, and its TCRdb copy is limited to in-frame clones, with some not included. The profile shows over 200,000 clones, almost 90% of them singletons. This chain uses TRBV6-6 with TRBJ1-2; 8 bases line up with TRBD1. Sequenced input: PBMCs. The receptor was isolated from a woman aged 18-30 years in good health and CMV-seronegative. The CDR3 DNA follows: TGTGCCAGCAGCTTCGGGGACAGGAACTATGGCTACACCTTC. Amino acids: CASSFGDRNYGYTF.